A single sample is the source of the 8 T cell receptor beta chains below, sequenced in a study of early T cells in non-severe SARS-CoV-2 infection. Via MiXCR, TCRdb re-called the 5' RACE reads, giving one row per CDR3 protein. The sample has 43,000 or so distinct CDR3 sequences; roughly 4.2% are singletons. Sequenced input: whole blood. These receptors were collected from an adult who was a healthcare worker with PCR-confirmed SARS-CoV-2 infection or an uninfected control (not recorded which).

This clonotype was detected ten times or more. V and J are TRBV3-1 and TRBJ2-3, with a weak D call TRBD2 (6 bases). V was trimmed by 5 bases and J by 1 base, leaving 13 bases between them. The CDR3 has 15 amino acids. Germline V CDR1 and CDR2: LGHDT, YNNKEL (reference sequence). The CDR3 nucleotides are TGTGCCAGCAGCTCGGGACTTTTCGGCACAGATACGCAGTATTTT. It specifies CASSSGLFGTDTQYF.

This clonotype has ten or more counts. This rearrangement joins TRBV5-1 to TRBJ2-5, with TRBD1 matching over 9 bases. The CDR3 runs 15 residues. V lost 4 bases to trimming and J lost 5 bases; unmatched junction nucleotides: 9. The germline gives CDR1 SGHRS, CDR2 YFSETQ. This chain's CDR3 is CASSKGQGRMETQYF. In nucleotides, the CDR3 is TGCGCCAGCAGCAAAGGACAGGGGCGGATGGAGACCCAGTACTTC.

This clonotype was counted at least ten times. CDR3 DNA: TGTGCCAGCAGCTTACAGACCGGGGGGGCGTACACCGGGGAGCTGTTTTTT. This codes for CASSLQTGGAYTGELFF. The chain links TRBV7-3 to TRBJ2-2, with TRBD2 matching 8 bases. Trimming at V came to 2 bases and at J to 3 bases, leaving 8 bases not matched to a gene. The V gene's germline CDR1 is SGHTA and CDR2 FQGTGA. The CDR3 length is 17 residues.

The chain links TRBV6-5 to TRBJ2-7; no reliable D call. V lost 5 bases, J lost 2 bases, and 10 bases lay in between. The CDR3 covers 13 residues. The germline gives CDR1 MNHEY, CDR2 SVGAGI. The CDR3 DNA follows: TGTGCCAGCAGTCCCGGGCCTCCCTACGAGCAGTACTTC. Its translation: CASSPGPPYEQYF.

This clonotype was recorded many times. This rearrangement joins TRBV6-6 to TRBJ2-1, with D unresolved. V dropped 5 bases and J dropped 4 bases, with 9 bases sitting between them. Germline V gives CDR1 MNHNY, CDR2 SVGAGI (reference sequence). The CDR3 is 13 residues long. CDR3 coding DNA: TGTGCCAGCAGTCTTGAGGAGTACAATGAGCAGTTCTTC. Translation gives CASSLEEYNEQFF.

This clonotype was picked up many times. The V and J genes are TRBV2 and TRBJ2-3, with TRBD2 as a possible D gene (6 bases). This CDR3 spans 14 amino acids. Trimming removed 8 bases at V and 6 bases at J, with 18 bases between. Germline V gene lookup returns CDR1 SNHLY and CDR2 FYNNEI. Here the CDR3 reads CASRRLDLGDTQYF. CDR3 nucleotides: TGTGCCAGCCGTCGACTAGACCTCGGGGATACGCAGTATTTT.

This clonotype appeared many times. The rearrangement joins TRBV2 to TRBJ2-4, with 7 positions matching TRBD2. Trimming removed 8 bases from V and 8 bases from J; junction bases left unmatched: 9. CDR1 is SNHLY and CDR2 is FYNNEI in the germline V gene. CDR3 length equals 13 residues. This chain's CDR3 is CASLRGGRDIQYF. The CDR3 DNA reads as TGTGCCAGCCTTAGGGGAGGGAGAGACATTCAGTACTTC. The full variable domain, completed using reference TRBV2 and TRBJ2-4, is EPEVTQTPSHQVTQMGQEVILRCVPISNHLYFYWYRQILGQKVEFLVSFYNNEISEKSEIFDDQFSVERPDGSNFTLKIRSTKLEDSAMYFCASLRGGRDIQYFGAGTRLSVL.

This clonotype has at least ten counts. The chain couples TRBV29-1 to TRBJ2-1, with no clear D. Germline values: CDR1 SQVTM, CDR2 ANQGSEA. The length of the CDR3 is 14 residues. Trimming removed 0 bases from V and 9 bases from J, with 15 bases in between. CDR3 residues: CSVEDVSSLPEQFF. The CDR3 nucleotides are TGCAGCGTTGAAGACGTATCCAGCCTCCCTGAGCAGTTCTTC.